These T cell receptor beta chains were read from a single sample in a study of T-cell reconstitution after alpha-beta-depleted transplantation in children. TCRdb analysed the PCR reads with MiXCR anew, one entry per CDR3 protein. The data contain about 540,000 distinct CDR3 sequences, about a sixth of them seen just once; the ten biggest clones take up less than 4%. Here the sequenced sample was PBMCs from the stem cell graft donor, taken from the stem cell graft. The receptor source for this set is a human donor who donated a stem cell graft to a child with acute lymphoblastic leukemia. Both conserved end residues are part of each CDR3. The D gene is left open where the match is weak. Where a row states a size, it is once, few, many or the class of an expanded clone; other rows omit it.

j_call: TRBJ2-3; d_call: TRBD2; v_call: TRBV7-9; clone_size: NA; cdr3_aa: CASSFRTSGDTDTQYF; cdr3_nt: TGTGCCAGCAGCTTTCGGACTAGCGGAGACACAGATACGCAGTATTTT
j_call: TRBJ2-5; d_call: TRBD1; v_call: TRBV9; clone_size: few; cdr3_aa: CASSGWGTGQETQYF; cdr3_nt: TGTGCCAGCAGCGGGTGGGGGACAGGGCAAGAGACCCAGTACTTC
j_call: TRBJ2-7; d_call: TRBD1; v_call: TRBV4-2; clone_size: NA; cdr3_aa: CASSQDRDRGSGSSYEQYF; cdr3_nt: TGTGCCAGCAGCCAAGATCGGGACAGGGGATCGGGTAGCTCCTACGAGCAGTACTTC
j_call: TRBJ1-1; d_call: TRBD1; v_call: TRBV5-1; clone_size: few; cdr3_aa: CASSLGQGFTEAFF; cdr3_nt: TGCGCCAGCAGCTTGGGACAGGGGTTCACTGAAGCTTTCTTT
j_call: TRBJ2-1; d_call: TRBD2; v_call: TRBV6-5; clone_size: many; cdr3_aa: CASSYSGTSPFF; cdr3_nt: TGTGCCAGCAGTTATAGCGGGACTAGCCCGTTCTTC
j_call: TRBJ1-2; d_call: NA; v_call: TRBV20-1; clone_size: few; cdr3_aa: CSARDLAHGGYTF; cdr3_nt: TGCAGTGCTAGAGATTTGGCTCACGGGGGCTACACCTTC
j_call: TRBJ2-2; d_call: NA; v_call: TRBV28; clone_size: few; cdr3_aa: CASSLSSIVYMTGELFF; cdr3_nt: TGTGCCAGCAGTCTTTCAAGTATAGTGTATATGACCGGGGAGCTGTTTTTT
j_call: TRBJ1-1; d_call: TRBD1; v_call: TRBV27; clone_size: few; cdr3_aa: CASIRTGGEAFF; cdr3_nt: TGTGCCAGCATCCGGACAGGGGGGGAAGCTTTCTTT
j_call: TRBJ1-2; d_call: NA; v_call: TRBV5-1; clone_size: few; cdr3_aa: CASREGGYGYTF; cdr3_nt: TGCGCCAGCAGGGAGGGCGGCTATGGCTACACCTTC
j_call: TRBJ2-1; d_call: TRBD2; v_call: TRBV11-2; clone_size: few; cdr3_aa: CASSATRRTSDNEQFF; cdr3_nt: TGTGCCAGCAGCGCTACGCGCCGGACTAGTGACAATGAGCAGTTCTTC
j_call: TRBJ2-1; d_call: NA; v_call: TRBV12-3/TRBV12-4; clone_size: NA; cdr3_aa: CASSAPGEQFF; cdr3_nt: TGTGCCAGCAGTGCCCCCGGTGAGCAGTTCTTC
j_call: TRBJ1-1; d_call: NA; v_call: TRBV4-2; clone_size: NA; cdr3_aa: CASSQDLAGTTGNTEAFF; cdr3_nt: TGTGCCAGCAGCCAAGATCTTGCAGGAACGACAGGAAACACTGAAGCTTTCTTT
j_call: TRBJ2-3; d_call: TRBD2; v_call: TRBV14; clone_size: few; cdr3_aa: CASSQERLAGNTQYF; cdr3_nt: TGTGCCAGCAGCCAAGAAAGGCTAGCGGGGAACACGCAGTATTTT
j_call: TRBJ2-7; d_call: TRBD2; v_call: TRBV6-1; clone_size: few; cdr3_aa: CASSRSSGLSYEQYF; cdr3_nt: TGTGCCAGCAGTAGGTCTAGCGGGTTATCGTACGAGCAGTACTTC
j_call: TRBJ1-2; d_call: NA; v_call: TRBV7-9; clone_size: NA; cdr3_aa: CASSGEAQGSGYTF; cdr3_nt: TGTGCCAGCAGCGGAGAGGCGCAAGGGAGCGGCTACACCTTC
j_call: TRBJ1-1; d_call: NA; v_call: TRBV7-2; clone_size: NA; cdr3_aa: CASSLRLSEAFF; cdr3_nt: TGTGCCAGCAGCTTACGACTGTCTGAAGCTTTCTTT
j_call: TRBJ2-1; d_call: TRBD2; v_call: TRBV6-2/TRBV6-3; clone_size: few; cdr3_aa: CASSYQSSGSYYNEQFF; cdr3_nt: TGTGCCAGCAGTTACCAATCTAGCGGGAGTTACTACAATGAGCAGTTCTTC
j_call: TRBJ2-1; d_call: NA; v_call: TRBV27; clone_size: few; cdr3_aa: CASRGLTSYNEQFF; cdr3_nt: TGTGCCAGCAGAGGACTAACCTCCTACAATGAGCAGTTCTTC
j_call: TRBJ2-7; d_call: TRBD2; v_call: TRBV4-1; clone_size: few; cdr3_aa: CASSQFLAGVRYEQYF; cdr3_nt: TGCGCCAGCAGCCAATTCCTAGCGGGAGTAAGGTACGAGCAGTACTTC
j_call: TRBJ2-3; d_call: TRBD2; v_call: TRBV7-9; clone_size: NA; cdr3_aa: CARREPGADTQYF; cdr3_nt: TGTGCCAGGCGGGAGCCAGGAGCAGATACGCAGTATTTT
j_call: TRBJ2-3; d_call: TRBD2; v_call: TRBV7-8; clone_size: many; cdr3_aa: CASSLGLAGYTQYF; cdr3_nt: TGTGCCAGCAGCTTGGGACTAGCGGGATATACGCAGTATTTT
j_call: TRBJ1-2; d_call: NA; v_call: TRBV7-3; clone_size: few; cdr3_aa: CASSYDRLLGYTF; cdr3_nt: TGTGCCAGCAGCTATGACAGGCTGTTGGGCTACACCTTC
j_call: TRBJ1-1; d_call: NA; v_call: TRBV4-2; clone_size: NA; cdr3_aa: CASSQAGDLEAFF; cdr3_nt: TGTGCCAGCAGCCAAGCTGGGGACTTAGAAGCTTTCTTT
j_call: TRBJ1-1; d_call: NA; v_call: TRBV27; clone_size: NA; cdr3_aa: CASSLGGFDEAFF; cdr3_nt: TGTGCCAGCAGTTTGGGAGGATTTGATGAAGCTTTCTTT
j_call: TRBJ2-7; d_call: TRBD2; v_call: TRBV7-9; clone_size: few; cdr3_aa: CASSPQGLAGVQYF; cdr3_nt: TGTGCCAGCAGCCCCCAGGGACTAGCGGGGGTCCAGTACTTC
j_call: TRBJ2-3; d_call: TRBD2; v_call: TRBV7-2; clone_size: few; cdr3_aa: CASSLVGLAGEPQYF; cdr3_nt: TGTGCCAGCAGCTTAGTCGGGCTAGCGGGAGAGCCGCAGTATTTT
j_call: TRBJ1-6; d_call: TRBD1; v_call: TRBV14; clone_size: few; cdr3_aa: CASSHNPGQGNSPLHF; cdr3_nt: TGTGCCAGCAGCCACAACCCGGGACAGGGTAATTCACCCCTCCACTTT
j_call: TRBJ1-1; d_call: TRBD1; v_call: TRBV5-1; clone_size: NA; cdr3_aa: CASSGGTGGPNTEAFF; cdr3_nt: TGCGCCAGCAGCGGCGGGACAGGGGGGCCGAACACTGAAGCTTTCTTT
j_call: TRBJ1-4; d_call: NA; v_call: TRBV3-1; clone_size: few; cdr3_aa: CASSGPGAVNEKLFF; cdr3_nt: TGTGCCAGCAGTGGTCCGGGAGCCGTTAATGAAAAACTGTTTTTT
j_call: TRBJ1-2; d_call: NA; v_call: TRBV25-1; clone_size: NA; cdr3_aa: CASSESAASPRMNYGYTF; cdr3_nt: TGTGCCAGCAGTGAATCGGCGGCTTCGCCCCGGATGAACTATGGCTACACCTTC
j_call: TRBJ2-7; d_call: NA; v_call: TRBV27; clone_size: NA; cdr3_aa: CASRWATAPSYEQYF; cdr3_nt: TGTGCCAGCAGGTGGGCCACTGCCCCCTCCTACGAGCAGTACTTC
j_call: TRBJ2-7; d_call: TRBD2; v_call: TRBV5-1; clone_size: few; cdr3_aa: CASSSVRAGGVREQYF; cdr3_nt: TGCGCCAGCAGCTCCGTGCGGGCCGGGGGGGTCCGGGAGCAGTACTTC
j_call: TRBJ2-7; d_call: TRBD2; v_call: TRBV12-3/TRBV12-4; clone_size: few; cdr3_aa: CASSRLALSYEQYF; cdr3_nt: TGTGCCAGCAGTCGACTAGCGTTAAGCTACGAGCAGTACTTC
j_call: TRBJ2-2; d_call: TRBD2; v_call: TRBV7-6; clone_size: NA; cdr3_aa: CASSLTSPRGTGELFF; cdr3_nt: TGTGCCAGCAGCCTGACTAGCCCGAGAGGCACCGGGGAGCTGTTTTTT
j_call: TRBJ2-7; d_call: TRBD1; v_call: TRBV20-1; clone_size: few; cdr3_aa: CSVFRGQGTYEQYF; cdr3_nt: TGCAGTGTATTCAGGGGACAGGGGACCTACGAGCAGTACTTC
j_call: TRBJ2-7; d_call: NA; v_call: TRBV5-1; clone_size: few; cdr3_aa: CASSSKEGGADEQYF; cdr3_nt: TGCGCCAGCAGCTCTAAGGAGGGCGGTGCTGACGAGCAGTACTTC
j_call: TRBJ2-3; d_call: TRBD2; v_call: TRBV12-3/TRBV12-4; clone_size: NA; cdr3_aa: CASSQAGGADTQYF; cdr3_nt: TGTGCCAGCAGCCAAGCGGGAGGGGCAGATACGCAGTATTTT
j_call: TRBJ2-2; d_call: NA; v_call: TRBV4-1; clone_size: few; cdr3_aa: CASSPSRRERSTGELFF; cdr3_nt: TGCGCCAGCAGCCCCTCACGGAGGGAGAGGAGTACCGGGGAGCTGTTTTTT
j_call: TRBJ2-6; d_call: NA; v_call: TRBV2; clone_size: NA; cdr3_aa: CASSVDQGSNVLTF; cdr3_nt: TGTGCCAGCAGTGTCGACCAGGGGTCCAACGTCCTGACTTTC
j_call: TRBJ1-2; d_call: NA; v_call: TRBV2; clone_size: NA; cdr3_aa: CASSELKVYGGYTF; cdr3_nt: TGTGCCAGCAGTGAACTGAAGGTTTACGGTGGCTACACCTTC
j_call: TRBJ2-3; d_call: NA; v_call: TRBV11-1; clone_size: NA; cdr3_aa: CASSPPVRGRKNTDTQYF; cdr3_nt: TGTGCCAGCAGCCCACCTGTTCGGGGTAGGAAGAACACAGATACGCAGTATTTT
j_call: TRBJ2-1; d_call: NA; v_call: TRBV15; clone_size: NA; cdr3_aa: CATSRDIPNEQFF; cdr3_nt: TGTGCCACCAGCAGAGATATTCCTAATGAGCAGTTCTTC
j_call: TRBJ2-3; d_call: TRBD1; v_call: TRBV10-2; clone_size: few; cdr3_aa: CASSEPQGAPGTDTQYF; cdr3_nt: TGCGCCAGCAGTGAGCCCCAGGGGGCTCCCGGCACAGATACGCAGTATTTT
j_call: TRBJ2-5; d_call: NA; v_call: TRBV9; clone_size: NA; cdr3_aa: CASSSAGGAGETQYF; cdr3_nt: TGTGCCAGCAGCTCTGCTGGGGGCGCGGGGGAGACCCAGTACTTC
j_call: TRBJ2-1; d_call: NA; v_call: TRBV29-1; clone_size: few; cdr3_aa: CSVRFGNEQFF; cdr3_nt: TGCAGCGTCCGGTTCGGGAATGAGCAGTTCTTC
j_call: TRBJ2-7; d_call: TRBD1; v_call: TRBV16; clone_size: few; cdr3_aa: CASNGPDRDPYEQYF; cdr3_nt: TGTGCCAGCAACGGCCCTGACAGGGACCCCTACGAGCAGTACTTC
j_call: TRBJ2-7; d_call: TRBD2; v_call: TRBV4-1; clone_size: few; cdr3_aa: CASSQVPFSGSSYEQYF; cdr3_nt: TGCGCCAGCAGCCAAGTCCCGTTTAGCGGGAGTTCCTACGAGCAGTACTTC
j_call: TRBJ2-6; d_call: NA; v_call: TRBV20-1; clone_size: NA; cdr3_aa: CSATDSLGANVLTF; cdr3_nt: TGCAGTGCTACCGACAGTCTTGGGGCCAACGTCCTGACTTTC
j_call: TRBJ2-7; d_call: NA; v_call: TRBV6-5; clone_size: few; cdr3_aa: CASSYSAGSYEQYF; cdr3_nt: TGTGCCAGCAGTTACTCCGCAGGCTCCTACGAGCAGTACTTC
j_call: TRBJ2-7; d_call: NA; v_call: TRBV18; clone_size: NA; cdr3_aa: CASSPVGGGVHEQYF; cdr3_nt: TGTGCCAGCTCACCTGTCGGGGGAGGAGTCCACGAGCAGTACTTC
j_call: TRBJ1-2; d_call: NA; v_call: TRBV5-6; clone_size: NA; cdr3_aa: CASSLWYRTNYGYTF; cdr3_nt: TGTGCCAGCAGCTTATGGTATAGGACGAACTATGGCTACACCTTC
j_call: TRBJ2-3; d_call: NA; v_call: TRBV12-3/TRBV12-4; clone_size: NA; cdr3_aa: CASNSIRDGTDTQYF; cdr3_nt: TGTGCCAGCAACTCAATCCGGGACGGAACAGATACGCAGTATTTT
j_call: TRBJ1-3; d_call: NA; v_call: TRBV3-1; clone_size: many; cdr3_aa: CASSQVPDTIYF; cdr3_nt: TGTGCCAGCAGCCAAGTCCCCGACACCATATATTTT
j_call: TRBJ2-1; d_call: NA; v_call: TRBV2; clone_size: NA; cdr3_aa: CASERASFEQFF; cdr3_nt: TGTGCCAGCGAAAGGGCGTCTTTTGAGCAGTTCTTC